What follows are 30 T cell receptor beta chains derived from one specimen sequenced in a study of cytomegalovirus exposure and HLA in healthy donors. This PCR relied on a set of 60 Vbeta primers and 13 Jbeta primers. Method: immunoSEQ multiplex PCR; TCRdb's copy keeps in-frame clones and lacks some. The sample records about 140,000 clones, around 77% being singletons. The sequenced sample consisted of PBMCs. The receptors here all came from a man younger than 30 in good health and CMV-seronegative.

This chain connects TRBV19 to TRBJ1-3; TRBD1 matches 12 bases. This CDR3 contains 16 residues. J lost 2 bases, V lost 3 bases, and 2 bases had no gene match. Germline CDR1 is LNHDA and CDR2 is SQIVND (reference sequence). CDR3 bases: TGTGCCAGTAGTATGGGACAGGGGGCGACTGGAAACACCATATATTTT. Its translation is CASSMGQGATGNTIYF.

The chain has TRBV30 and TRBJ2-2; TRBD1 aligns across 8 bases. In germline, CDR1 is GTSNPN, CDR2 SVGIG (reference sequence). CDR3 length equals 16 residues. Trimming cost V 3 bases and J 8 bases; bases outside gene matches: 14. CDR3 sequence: CAWSPRGQGRPGELFF. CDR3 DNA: TGTGCCTGGAGCCCCAGAGGACAGGGTCGACCAGGGGAGCTGTTTTTT.

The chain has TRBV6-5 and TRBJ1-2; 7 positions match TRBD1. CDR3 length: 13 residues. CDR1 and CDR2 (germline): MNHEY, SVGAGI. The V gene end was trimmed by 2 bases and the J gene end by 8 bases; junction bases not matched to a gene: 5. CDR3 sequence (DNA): TGTGCCAGCAGTTACGAACAGGGGACGGGCTACACCTTC. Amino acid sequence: CASSYEQGTGYTF.

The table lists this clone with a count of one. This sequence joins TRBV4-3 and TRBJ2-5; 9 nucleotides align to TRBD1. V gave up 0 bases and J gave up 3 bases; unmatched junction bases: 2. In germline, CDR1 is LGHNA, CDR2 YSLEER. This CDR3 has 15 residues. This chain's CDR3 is CASSQEGDREETQYF. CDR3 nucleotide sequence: TGCGCCAGCAGCCAAGAGGGGGACAGGGAAGAGACCCAGTACTTC.

DNA of the CDR3: TGTGCCAGCAGCTTAGGCAGGTATAATGAAAAACTGTTTTTT. Protein: CASSLGRYNEKLFF. The chain uses TRBV7-2 and TRBJ1-4; D not resolved. Per the germline V gene, CDR1 is SGHTA and CDR2 is FQGNSA. With 1 base removed from V and 4 bases from J, the gap between germline ends came to 7 bases. The CDR3 covers 14 residues.

The CDR3 coding sequence is TGTGCCAGCAGCTTAGAGCCAGGGCGGACTGAAGCTTTCTTT. Its translation: CASSLEPGRTEAFF. V is TRBV7-2 and J is TRBJ1-1, with D possibly TRBD1 on 5 matching bases. V lost 1 base to trimming and J lost 5 bases, with 11 bases between them. CDR3 length: 14 amino acids. In germline, CDR1 is SGHTA, CDR2 FQGNSA.

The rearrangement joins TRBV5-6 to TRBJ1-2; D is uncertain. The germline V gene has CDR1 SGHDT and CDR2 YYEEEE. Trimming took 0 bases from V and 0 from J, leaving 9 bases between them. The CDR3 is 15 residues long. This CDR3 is CASSLGGVANYGYTF. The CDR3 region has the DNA TGTGCCAGCAGCTTGGGGGGAGTAGCTAACTATGGCTACACCTTC.

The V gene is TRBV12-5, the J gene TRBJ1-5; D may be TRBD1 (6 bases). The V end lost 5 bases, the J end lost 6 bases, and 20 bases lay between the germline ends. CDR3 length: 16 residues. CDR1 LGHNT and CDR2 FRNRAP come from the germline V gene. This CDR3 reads CASGTHRVKGIQPQHF. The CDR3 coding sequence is TGTGCTAGTGGTACTCACAGGGTAAAAGGGATTCAGCCCCAGCATTTT.

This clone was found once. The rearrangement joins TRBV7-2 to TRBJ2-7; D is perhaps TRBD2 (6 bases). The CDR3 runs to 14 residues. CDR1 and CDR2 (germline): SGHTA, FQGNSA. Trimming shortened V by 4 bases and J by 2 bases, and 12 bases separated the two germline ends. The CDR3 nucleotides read TGTGCCAGCAGCTCTAGCGACAGACCCTACGAGCAGTACTTC. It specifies CASSSSDRPYEQYF.

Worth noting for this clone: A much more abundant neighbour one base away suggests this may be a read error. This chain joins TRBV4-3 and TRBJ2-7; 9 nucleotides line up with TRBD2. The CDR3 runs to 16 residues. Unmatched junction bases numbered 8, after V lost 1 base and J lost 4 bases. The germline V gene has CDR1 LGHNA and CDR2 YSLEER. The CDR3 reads CASSQGALAGSYEQYF. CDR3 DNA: TGCGCCAGCAGCCAAGGGGCCCTAGCGGGGTCTTACGAGCAGTACTTC.

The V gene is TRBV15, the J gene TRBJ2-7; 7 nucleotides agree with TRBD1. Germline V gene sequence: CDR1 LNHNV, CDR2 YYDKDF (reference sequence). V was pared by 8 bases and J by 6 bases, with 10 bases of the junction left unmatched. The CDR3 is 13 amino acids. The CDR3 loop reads CATAGQAFREQYF. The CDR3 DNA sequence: TGTGCCACCGCCGGACAGGCATTTCGCGAGCAGTACTTC.

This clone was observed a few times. Here the CDR3 reads CASSGQSDPGNSPLHF. CDR3 nucleotides: TGCGCCAGCAGCGGACAGTCAGACCCGGGTAATTCACCCCTCCACTTT. The chain joins TRBV5-1 to TRBJ1-6; D might be TRBD1 (6 bases). CDR1 SGHRS and CDR2 YFSETQ come from the germline V gene. The CDR3 has 16 amino acids. Trimming took off 4 bases at V and 6 bases at J, with 17 bases between the two ends.

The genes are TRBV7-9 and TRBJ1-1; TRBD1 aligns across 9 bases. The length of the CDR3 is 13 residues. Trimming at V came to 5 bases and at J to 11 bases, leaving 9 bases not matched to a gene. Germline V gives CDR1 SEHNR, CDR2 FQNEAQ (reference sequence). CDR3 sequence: CASSLEDRGRAFF. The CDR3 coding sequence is TGTGCCAGCAGCCTAGAGGACAGGGGAAGGGCTTTCTTT.

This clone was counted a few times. As DNA, the CDR3 is TGTGCCAGCAGCCACGGGACAGGACAATATAATTCACCCCTCCACTTT. Its protein is CASSHGTGQYNSPLHF. This chain uses TRBV13 with TRBJ1-6; 8 bases are a match to TRBD1. J lost 4 bases, V lost 5 bases, and 7 bases had no gene match. The V gene's germline CDR1 is PRHDT and CDR2 FYEKMQ (reference sequence). The CDR3 runs 16 residues.

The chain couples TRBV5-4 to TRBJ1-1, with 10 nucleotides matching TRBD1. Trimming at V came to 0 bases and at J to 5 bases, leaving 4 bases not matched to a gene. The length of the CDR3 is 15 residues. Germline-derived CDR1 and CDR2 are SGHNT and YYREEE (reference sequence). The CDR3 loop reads CASSLGGQGKTEAFF. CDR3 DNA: TGTGCCAGCAGCTTGGGGGGACAGGGGAAAACTGAAGCTTTCTTT.

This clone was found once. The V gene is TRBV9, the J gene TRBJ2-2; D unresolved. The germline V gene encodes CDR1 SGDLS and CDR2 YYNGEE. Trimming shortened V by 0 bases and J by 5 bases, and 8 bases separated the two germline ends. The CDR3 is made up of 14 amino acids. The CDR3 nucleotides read TGTGCCAGCAGCGTAGCTACCGGGACCGGGGAGCTGTTTTTT. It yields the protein CASSVATGTGELFF.

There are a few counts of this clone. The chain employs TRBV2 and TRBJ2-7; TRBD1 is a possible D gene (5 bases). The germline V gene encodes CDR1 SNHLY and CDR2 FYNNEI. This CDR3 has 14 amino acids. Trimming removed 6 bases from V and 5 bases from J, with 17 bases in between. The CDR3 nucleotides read TGTGCCAGCAGGCTAGGGGTGATTACCCACGAGCAGTACTTC. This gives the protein CASRLGVITHEQYF.

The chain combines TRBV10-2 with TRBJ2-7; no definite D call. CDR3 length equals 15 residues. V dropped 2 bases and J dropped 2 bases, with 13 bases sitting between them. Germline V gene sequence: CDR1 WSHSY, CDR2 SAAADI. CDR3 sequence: CASSERRRSPYEQYF. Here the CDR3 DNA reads TGCGCCAGCAGTGAGCGGCGGCGTAGCCCCTACGAGCAGTACTTC.

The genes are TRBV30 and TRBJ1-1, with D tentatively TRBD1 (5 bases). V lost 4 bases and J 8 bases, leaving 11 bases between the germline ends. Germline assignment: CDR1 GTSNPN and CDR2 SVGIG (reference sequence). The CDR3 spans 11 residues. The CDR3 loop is CAWILGGEAFF. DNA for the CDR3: TGTGCCTGGATCTTGGGGGGGGAAGCTTTCTTT. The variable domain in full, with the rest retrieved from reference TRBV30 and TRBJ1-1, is SQTIHQWPATLVQPVGSPLSLECTVEGTSNPNLYWYRQAAGRGLQLLFYSVGIGQISSEVPQNLSASRPQDRQFILSSKKLLLSDSGFYLCAWILGGEAFFGQGTRLTVV.

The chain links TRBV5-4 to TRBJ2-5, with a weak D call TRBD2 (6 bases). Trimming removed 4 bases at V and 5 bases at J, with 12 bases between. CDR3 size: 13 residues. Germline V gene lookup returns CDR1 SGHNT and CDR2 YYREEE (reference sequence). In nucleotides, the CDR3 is TGTGCCAGCAGCATCCTCGGAGGGGAGACCCAGTACTTC. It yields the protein CASSILGGETQYF.

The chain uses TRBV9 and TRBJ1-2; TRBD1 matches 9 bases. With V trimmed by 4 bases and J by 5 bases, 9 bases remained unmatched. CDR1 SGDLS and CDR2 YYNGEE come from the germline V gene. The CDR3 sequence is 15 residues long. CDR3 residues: CASSRGGQGYYGYTF. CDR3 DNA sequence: TGTGCCAGCAGCCGAGGGGGACAGGGCTATTATGGCTACACCTTC.

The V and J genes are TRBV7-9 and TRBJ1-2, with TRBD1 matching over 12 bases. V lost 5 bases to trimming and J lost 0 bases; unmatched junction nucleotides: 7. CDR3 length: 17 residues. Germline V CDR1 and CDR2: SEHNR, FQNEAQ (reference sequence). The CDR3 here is CASSLFRDRGPNYGYTF. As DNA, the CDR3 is TGTGCCAGCAGCCTCTTCCGGGACAGGGGGCCTAACTATGGCTACACCTTC.

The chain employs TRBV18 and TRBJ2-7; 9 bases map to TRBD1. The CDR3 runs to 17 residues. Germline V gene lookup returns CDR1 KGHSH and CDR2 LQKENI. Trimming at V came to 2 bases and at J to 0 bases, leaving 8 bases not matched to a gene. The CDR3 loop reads CASSPKGGQGLSYEQYF. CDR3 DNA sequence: TGTGCCAGCTCACCAAAGGGAGGACAGGGGCTCTCCTACGAGCAGTACTTC.

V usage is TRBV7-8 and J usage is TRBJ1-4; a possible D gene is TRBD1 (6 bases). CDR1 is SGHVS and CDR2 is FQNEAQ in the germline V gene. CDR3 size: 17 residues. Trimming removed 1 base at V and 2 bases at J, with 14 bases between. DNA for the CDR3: TGTGCCAGCAGCTTAGAAGTCACAGGGATCACTAATGAAAAACTGTTTTTT. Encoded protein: CASSLEVTGITNEKLFF.

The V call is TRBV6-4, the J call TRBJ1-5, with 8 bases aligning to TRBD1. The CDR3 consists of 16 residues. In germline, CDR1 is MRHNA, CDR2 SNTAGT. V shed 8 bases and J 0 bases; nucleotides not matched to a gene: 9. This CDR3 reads CASPRDRSYSNQPQHF. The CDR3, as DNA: TGTGCCAGCCCCCGGGACAGGAGTTATAGCAATCAGCCCCAGCATTTT.

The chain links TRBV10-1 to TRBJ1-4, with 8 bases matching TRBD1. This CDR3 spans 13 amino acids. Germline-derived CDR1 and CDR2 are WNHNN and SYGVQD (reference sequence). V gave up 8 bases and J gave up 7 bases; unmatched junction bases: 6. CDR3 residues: CASLQGAFEKLFF. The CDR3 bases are TGCGCCAGCCTTCAGGGGGCGTTTGAAAAACTGTTTTTT.

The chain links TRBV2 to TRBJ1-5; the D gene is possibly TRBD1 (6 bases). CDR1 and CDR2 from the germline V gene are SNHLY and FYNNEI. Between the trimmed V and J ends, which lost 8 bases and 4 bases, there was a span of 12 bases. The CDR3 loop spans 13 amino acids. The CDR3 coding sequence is TGTGCCAGCCACGGTCAGGGGAATCAGCCCCAGCATTTT. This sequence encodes CASHGQGNQPQHF.

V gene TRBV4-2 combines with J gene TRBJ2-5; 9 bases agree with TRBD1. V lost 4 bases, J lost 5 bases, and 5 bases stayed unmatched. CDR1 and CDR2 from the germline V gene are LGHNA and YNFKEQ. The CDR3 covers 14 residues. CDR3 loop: CASSRGQGIETQYF. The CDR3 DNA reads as TGTGCCAGCAGCCGGGGACAGGGAATCGAGACCCAGTACTTC.

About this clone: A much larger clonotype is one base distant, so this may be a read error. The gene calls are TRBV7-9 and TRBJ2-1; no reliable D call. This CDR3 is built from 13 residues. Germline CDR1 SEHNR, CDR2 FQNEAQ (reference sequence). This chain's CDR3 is CSSSLVAGHEQFF. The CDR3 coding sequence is TGTTCCAGCAGCTTAGTAGCTGGTCATGAGCAGTTCTTC. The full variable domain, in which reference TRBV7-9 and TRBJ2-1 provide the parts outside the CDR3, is DTGVSQNPRHKITKRGQNVTFRCDPISEHNRLYWYRQTLGQGPEFLTYFQNEAQLEKSRLLSDRFSAERPKGSFSTLEIQRTEQGDSAMYLCSSSLVAGHEQFFGPGTRLTVL.

CDR3 sequence reads: CASSLGAIPQETQYF. CDR3 DNA sequence: TGTGCCAGCAGTCTAGGAGCTATCCCCCAAGAGACCCAGTACTTC. The genes are TRBV27 and TRBJ2-5; D is undetermined. CDR3 length: 15 residues. The V and J ends lost 5 bases and 1 base respectively, with 14 bases between them. Germline V gene lookup returns CDR1 MNHEY and CDR2 SMNVEV (reference sequence).